Each of the 27 T cell receptor beta chains below was sequenced from the same sample in a study of blood T cell repertoires in COVID-19. The method was immunoSEQ multiplex PCR; TCRdb's version includes in-frame clones alone and lacks a portion of them. The sample records some 300,000 clones, roughly 89% being singletons. The source material was PBMCs or T cells enriched from blood (not recorded which). All receptors come from a woman in her twenties or thirties who had recovered from COVID-19.

This rearrangement joins TRBV11-2 to TRBJ1-1; unclear D gene. This CDR3 is 12 amino acids long. The germline V gene has CDR1 SGHAT and CDR2 FQNNGV. The V gene lost 4 bases and the J gene lost 6 bases, with 9 bases spanning the gap. CDR3 nucleotide sequence: TGTGCCAGCAGCTCAGCCCAGGCTGAAGCTTTCTTT. It encodes CASSSAQAEAFF.

This clone was seen only a few times. The V call is TRBV7-9, the J call TRBJ1-1; D uncertain. Germline CDR1 reads SEHNR; CDR2 reads FQNEAQ (reference sequence). Trimming removed 1 base from V and 1 base from J, with 7 bases in between. CDR3 size: 14 residues. The CDR3 region is CASSLVSGNTEAFF. CDR3 DNA sequence: TGTGCCAGCAGCTTAGTTTCCGGGAACACTGAAGCTTTCTTT.

The chain employs TRBV24-1 and TRBJ2-1; tentative D call: TRBD2 (5 bases). This CDR3 region has 18 residues. Germline V gene lookup returns CDR1 KGHDR and CDR2 SFDVKD. V was trimmed by 1 base and J by 0 bases, leaving 15 bases between them. The CDR3 loop reads CATSDLSAAGGSYNEQFF. The CDR3, as DNA: TGTGCCACCAGTGATTTATCCGCGGCGGGTGGCTCCTACAATGAGCAGTTCTTC.

This clone was observed once. V gene TRBV27 combines with J gene TRBJ2-3; TRBD2 matches 12 bases. Germline lookup yields CDR1 MNHEY and CDR2 SMNVEV (reference sequence). The CDR3 consists of 16 residues. Trimming at V came to 4 bases and at J to 2 bases, leaving 4 bases not matched to a gene. The CDR3 here is CASSSLAGGSTDTQYF. CDR3 sequence (DNA): TGTGCCAGCAGTTCCCTAGCGGGAGGGTCCACAGATACGCAGTATTTT.

The chain links TRBV6-5 to TRBJ2-2, with no clear D. CDR1 is MNHEY, CDR2 SVGAGI, per germline. The CDR3 is made up of 15 amino acids. V dropped 2 bases and J dropped 7 bases, with 14 bases sitting between them. In nucleotides, the CDR3 is TGTGCCAGCAGTTACGCTCTCGAGGCTGACGGGGAGCTGTTTTTT. The encoded protein is CASSYALEADGELFF.

J is TRBJ2-7 and V is TRBV11-2, with 8 bases fitting TRBD1. Germline CDR1 is SGHAT and CDR2 is FQNNGV. Trimming at V came to 5 bases and at J to 6 bases, leaving 24 bases not matched to a gene. This CDR3 has 19 amino acids. This chain's CDR3 is CASSPLVEAGGAEKGEQYF. The CDR3 DNA reads as TGTGCCAGCAGCCCCTTGGTAGAGGCAGGGGGCGCAGAGAAGGGCGAGCAGTACTTC.

Concerning this clone: In the same sample, other DNA sequences code for this CDR3. The V gene is TRBV5-1, the J gene TRBJ1-1; TRBD1 matches 7 bases. Germline CDR1 and CDR2: SGHRS and YFSETQ. The CDR3 consists of 12 residues. J was trimmed by 6 bases and V by 1 base; bases with no gene match: 0. The CDR3 loop is CASSLQGAEAFF. CDR3 coding DNA: TGCGCCAGCAGCTTGCAGGGGGCTGAAGCTTTCTTT.

This clone came up a few times. This rearrangement joins TRBV2 to TRBJ1-2; a possible D gene is TRBD1 (6 bases). CDR1 is SNHLY and CDR2 is FYNNEI in the germline V gene. Trimming pared 3 bases from V and 1 base from J, leaving 9 bases between. This CDR3 comprises 14 residues. The CDR3 coding sequence is TGTGCCAGCAGTGAGCAGGGGCATAACTATGGCTACACCTTC. This gives the protein CASSEQGHNYGYTF.

This sequence joins TRBV28 and TRBJ2-5, with TRBD2 identical over 7 bases. Germline V gives CDR1 MDHEN, CDR2 SYDVKM. The CDR3 length is 17 residues. J was trimmed by 5 bases and V by 8 bases; bases with no gene match: 20. Written as DNA, the CDR3 is TGTGCCAGCCGACGTGCGGGATGGGCGGGAGAAGGGGAGACCCAGTACTTC. Its translation is CASRRAGWAGEGETQYF.

The CDR3 region is CASSLSVVAGINEQFF. CDR3 coding DNA: TGCGCCAGCAGCTTGTCGGTGGTAGCGGGAATCAATGAGCAGTTCTTC. This chain connects TRBV5-1 to TRBJ2-1, with TRBD2 matching over 8 bases. In germline, CDR1 is SGHRS, CDR2 YFSETQ. J was trimmed by 6 bases and V by 1 base; bases with no gene match: 9. The CDR3 length is 16 residues. Looking up the rest from reference TRBV5-1 and TRBJ2-1 gives the full variable domain: KAGVTQTPRYLIKTRGQQVTLSCSPISGHRSVSWYQQTPGQGLQFLFEYFSETQRNKGNFPGRFSGRQFSNSRSEMNVSTLELGDSALYLCASSLSVVAGINEQFFGPGTRLTVL.

The genes are TRBV23-1 and TRBJ1-1; D not resolved. TRBV23-1 counts as an open reading frame of uncertain function. V lost 3 bases, J lost 3 bases, and 11 bases lay in between. There are 14 residues in the CDR3. The CDR3 protein is CASSHPDMDTEAFF. For the CDR3, the DNA is TGCGCCAGCAGTCACCCCGACATGGACACTGAAGCTTTCTTT.

This chain uses TRBV6-2 or TRBV6-3 with TRBJ1-1; possible D gene TRBD1, 5 bases. Germline values: CDR1 MNHEY, CDR2 SVGEGT. The CDR3 has 17 amino acids. Trimming removed 2 bases from V and 0 bases from J, with 16 bases in between. CDR3 residues: CASSYPGDVGMNTEAFF. Here the CDR3 DNA reads TGTGCCAGCAGTTACCCGGGGGACGTCGGGATGAACACTGAAGCTTTCTTT.

Notes on this clone: The junction does not match germline at one end; this may be a read error. The V gene is TRBV5-1, the J gene TRBJ2-7; D remains ambiguous. Germline values: CDR1 SGHRS, CDR2 YFSETQ. CDR3 size: 11 residues. Here the CDR3 DNA reads TGCGCCAGCAGCTCCTCCCACGAGCAGTACTTC. Amino acid sequence: CASSSSHEQYF.

The chain recombines TRBV3-1 (or the pseudogene TRBV3-2) with TRBJ2-1; D possibly corresponds to TRBD2 (6 bases). V lost 6 bases to trimming and J lost 5 bases, with 11 bases between them. This CDR3 is built from 13 residues. CDR1 and CDR2 from the germline V gene are LGHDT and YNNKEL (reference sequence). The CDR3 loop reads CASRLAAHNEQFF. For the CDR3, the DNA is TGTGCCAGCAGACTAGCAGCACACAATGAGCAGTTCTTC.

V and J are TRBV18 and TRBJ1-3; D gene unclear. The CDR3 sequence is 14 residues long. The germline V gene has CDR1 KGHSH and CDR2 LQKENI. V was cut by 2 bases and J by 4 bases, with 9 bases left in between. CDR3 nucleotide sequence: TGTGCCAGCTCACCAGGGGAGGCCGGAAACACCATATATTTT. This sequence encodes CASSPGEAGNTIYF.

CDR3 amino acids: CASSQGDVQETQYF. CDR3 in DNA: TGTGCCAGCAGTCAGGGGGACGTCCAAGAGACCCAGTACTTC. The rearrangement joins TRBV6-5 to TRBJ2-5, with 7 bases fitting TRBD1. This CDR3 is built from 14 residues. Per germline, CDR1 MNHEY and CDR2 SVGAGI. Trimming removed 5 bases from V and 1 base from J; junction bases left unmatched: 4.

The chain recombines TRBV7-2 with TRBJ2-3; no clear D. The CDR3 extends over 13 amino acids. The germline V gene encodes CDR1 SGHTA and CDR2 FQGNSA. The ends were cut back, 6 bases at V and 0 bases at J, with 7 bases in the middle. CDR3 protein: CASRYPSTDTQYF. The CDR3 DNA reads TGTGCCAGCAGGTATCCTAGCACAGATACGCAGTATTTT.

The chain recombines TRBV6-2 or TRBV6-3 with TRBJ2-3; 11 nucleotides line up with TRBD1. CDR3 length equals 15 residues. In germline, CDR1 is MNHEY, CDR2 SVGEGT. Trimming took 4 bases from V and 4 from J; bases not matched to a gene: 4. The CDR3 DNA is TGTGCCAGCAGTTGGACAGGGGGCGCTTCAGATACGCAGTATTTT. It yields the protein CASSWTGGASDTQYF.

This CDR3 is CASSLWLASYNEQFF. In DNA form, the CDR3 reads TGCGCCAGCAGCTTGTGGCTAGCATCCTACAATGAGCAGTTCTTC. This rearrangement joins TRBV5-1 to TRBJ2-1, with a tentative D call TRBD2 (5 bases). Trimming removed 1 base from V and 1 base from J, with 9 bases in between. CDR1 is SGHRS and CDR2 is YFSETQ in the germline V gene. The CDR3 has 15 residues.

The chain links TRBV19 to TRBJ1-2, with 10 bases fitting TRBD1. V gave up 4 bases and J gave up 4 bases; unmatched junction bases: 9. The CDR3 totals 16 residues. Germline CDR1 and CDR2: LNHDA and SQIVND (reference sequence). The CDR3 DNA follows: TGTGCCAGTAGTAGCCCTGGGACAGGGGCTGGCTATGGCTACACCTTC. Translation: CASSSPGTGAGYGYTF.

The chain carries TRBV29-1 and TRBJ1-4, with 7 bases aligning to TRBD1. The CDR3 runs 14 residues. Germline V lookup: CDR1 SQVTM, CDR2 ANQGSEA. After removal of 3 bases from V and 7 bases from J, the junction contained 8 bases not matched to a gene. CDR3 in amino acids: CSVDLGQGGEKLFF. CDR3 sequence (DNA): TGCAGCGTTGACCTTGGGCAGGGGGGTGAAAAACTGTTTTTT.

The V gene is TRBV19, the J gene TRBJ2-1, with 15 bases fitting TRBD2. Germline CDR1 reads LNHDA; CDR2 reads SQIVND (reference sequence). The V gene end was trimmed by 3 bases and the J gene end by 7 bases; junction bases not matched to a gene: 4. CDR3 length equals 16 residues. This chain's CDR3 is CASSIDGTSGRNEQFF. The CDR3 nucleotides are TGTGCCAGTAGTATTGACGGGACTAGCGGGAGGAATGAGCAGTTCTTC.

The chain carries TRBV20-1 and TRBJ1-4, with TRBD1 matching 10 bases. The V gene's germline CDR1 is DFQATT and CDR2 SNEGSKA (reference sequence). The CDR3 length is 13 residues. Trimming removed 6 bases from V and 8 bases from J; junction bases left unmatched: 6. CDR3 residues: CSASDRGREKLFF. The CDR3 nucleotides are TGCAGTGCAAGTGACAGGGGGCGGGAAAAACTGTTTTTT.

V is TRBV3-1 (or the pseudogene TRBV3-2) and J is TRBJ2-3; TRBD2 might be the D (6 bases). This CDR3 comprises 15 residues. Germline CDR1 LGHDT, CDR2 YNNKEL (reference sequence). V was shortened by 3 bases and J by 7 bases, with 17 bases between the two germline ends. CDR3: CASSQLGGTINTQYF. CDR3 bases: TGTGCCAGCAGCCAGTTAGGCGGGACCATTAATACGCAGTATTTT.

CDR3 nucleotides: TGTGCCAGCAGCCCCAGACTAGCGGGAGTCAGGCAGACCCAGTACTTC. Translation gives CASSPRLAGVRQTQYF. The chain links TRBV11-1 to TRBJ2-5, with 12 positions matching TRBD2. Germline CDR1 SGHAT, CDR2 FQDESV (reference sequence). The V gene end was trimmed by 5 bases and the J gene end by 6 bases; junction bases not matched to a gene: 10. The CDR3 sequence is 16 residues long.

The V call is TRBV27, the J call TRBJ1-4, with TRBD1 identical over 9 bases. V dropped 4 bases and J dropped 11; count of bases not matched to a gene: 5. The CDR3 contains 13 residues. Germline assignment: CDR1 MNHEY and CDR2 SMNVEV (reference sequence). CDR3 nucleotides: TGTGCCAGCAGTTCCGATGACAGGGGGAAACTGTTTTTT. Its translation is CASSSDDRGKLFF.

The chain carries TRBV5-8 and TRBJ1-4; D remains unclear. Germline CDR1 and CDR2: SGHTS and YDEGEE. The CDR3 is made up of 15 amino acids. The V gene lost 0 bases and the J gene lost 0 bases, with 6 bases spanning the gap. The CDR3 nucleotides read TGTGCCAGCAGCTTGGTTCGTGCAACTAATGAAAAACTGTTTTTT. Its translation: CASSLVRATNEKLFF.